This T cell receptor beta chain is drawn from a study of patients with pleural tuberculosis. Deletions cut 9 bases from V and 0 bases from J, with 8 bases between. Germline V lookup: CDR1 MNHEY, CDR2 SMNVEV (reference sequence). The CDR3 is 12 amino acids. TCRdb re-called the reads through MiXCR, storing one row per CDR3 protein. This sample has about 50,000 distinct CDR3 sequences; under 8.5% occur once, and the top ten carry about 17%. This clonotype is classed as medium-sized. This clonotype originated in a human donor with pleural tuberculosis. The gene calls are TRBV27 and TRBJ1-1; unclear D gene. CDR3 bases: TGTGCCAGTCGTAGGTTGAACACTGAAGCTTTCTTT. It codes for CASRRLNTEAFF.